Presented here are 23 T cell receptor beta chains from one specimen sequenced in a study of T cells after yellow fever vaccination. A single record per CDR3 protein comes from TCRdb applying MiXCR to the 5' RACE reads. Among 300,000 to 400,000 distinct CDR3 sequences listed, under 15% were seen once. The sample here was CD4+ T cells sorted from PBMCs, taken 15 days after the yellow fever booster vaccination. Every receptor here comes from a man aged 18-30 years who received the YFV17D yellow fever vaccine.

The V call is TRBV7-9, the J call TRBJ2-3; the D gene is possibly TRBD1 (5 bases). V lost 5 bases to trimming and J lost 2 bases, with 11 bases between them. The CDR3 length is 14 residues. CDR1 and CDR2 from the germline V gene are SEHNR and FQNEAQ (reference sequence). The DNA for the CDR3 is TGTGCCAGCAGCCCAGGGATAAACACAGATACGCAGTATTTT. It specifies CASSPGINTDTQYF.

The genes are TRBV6-2 or TRBV6-3 and TRBJ2-7; TRBD1 is a possible D gene (6 bases). The CDR3 has 13 residues. V was trimmed by 6 bases and J by 5 bases, leaving 14 bases between them. CDR1 is MNHEY, CDR2 SVGEGT, per germline. CDR3 DNA sequence: TGTGCCAGCAGCCATCAGGGGACAAACGAGCAGTACGTC. Protein product: CASSHQGTNEQYV.

This clonotype was picked up a small number of times. The CDR3 coding sequence is TGCAGCGTTACCGGGACCCAGAACCAGTACTTC. It yields the protein CSVTGTQNQYF. The V and J genes are TRBV29-1 and TRBJ2-5, with D perhaps matching TRBD1 or TRBD2 (5 bases each). The CDR3 consists of 11 residues. Germline V CDR1 and CDR2: SQVTM, ANQGSEA. V was shortened by 5 bases and J by 10 bases, with 14 bases between the two germline ends. Variable domain in full (rest from reference TRBV29-1 and TRBJ2-5): SAVISQKPSRDICQRGTSLTIQCQVDSQVTMMFWYRQQPGQSLTLIATANQGSEATYESGFVIDKFPISRPNLTFSTLTVSNMSPEDSSIYLCSVTGTQNQYFGPGTRLLVL.

The chain uses TRBV20-1 and TRBJ2-2; D is unresolved. Germline lookup yields CDR1 DFQATT and CDR2 SNEGSKA (reference sequence). The CDR3 contains 13 residues. With 1 base removed from V and 4 bases from J, the gap between germline ends came to 7 bases. The CDR3: CSARGTFTGELFF. CDR3 DNA sequence: TGCAGTGCTAGAGGCACTTTCACCGGGGAGCTGTTTTTT.

This clonotype appeared a few times. The rearrangement links TRBV20-1 to TRBJ2-1; 10 bases map to TRBD2. This CDR3 region has 13 residues. CDR1 and CDR2 from the germline V gene are DFQATT and SNEGSKA (reference sequence). Losses at the gene ends were 6 bases for V and 7 bases for J; bases not matched to a gene: 6. The CDR3 spells CSAGQAGGNEQFF. CDR3 DNA sequence: TGCAGTGCCGGGCAAGCGGGGGGGAATGAGCAGTTCTTC.

The sample holds a few counts of this clonotype. V is TRBV6-5 and J is TRBJ1-6; 11 bases fit TRBD1. J lost 10 bases, V lost 4 bases, and 9 bases had no gene match. The CDR3 is 16 residues long. Germline V gives CDR1 MNHEY, CDR2 SVGAGI. The CDR3 protein is CASSSAQDRGRSPLHF. The DNA of the CDR3 is TGTGCCAGCAGTTCTGCCCAGGACAGGGGGCGATCACCCCTCCACTTT.

The chain combines TRBV6-5 with TRBJ1-1; D gene uncertain. The V end lost 4 bases, the J end lost 7 bases, and 10 bases lay between the germline ends. Germline lookup yields CDR1 MNHEY and CDR2 SVGAGI. This CDR3 comprises 12 residues. CDR3 sequence: CASSSRGNEAFF. CDR3 DNA: TGTGCCAGCAGTTCCCGGGGAAATGAAGCTTTCTTT.

This clonotype occurred many times. The chain joins TRBV19 to TRBJ1-1; D might be TRBD1 (5 bases). CDR3 length: 14 amino acids. Germline V CDR1 and CDR2: LNHDA, SQIVND (reference sequence). V was cut by 4 bases and J by 0 bases, with 9 bases left in between. Here the CDR3 reads CASSRDGMNTEAFF. As DNA, the CDR3 is TGTGCCAGTAGTAGGGACGGTATGAACACTGAAGCTTTCTTT. Full variable domain (remainder filled in from reference TRBV19 and TRBJ1-1): DGGITQSPKYLFRKEGQNVTLSCEQNLNHDAMYWYRQDPGQGLRLIYYSQIVNDFQKGDIAEGYSVSREKKESFPLTVTSAQKNPTAFYLCASSRDGMNTEAFFGQGTRLTVV.

This clonotype was counted many times. The chain links TRBV18 to TRBJ1-2; TRBD1 aligns across 8 bases. The CDR3 covers 15 residues. Germline V gives CDR1 KGHSH, CDR2 LQKENI. The trim removed 3 bases at V and 13 bases at J, leaving 16 bases unmatched. DNA of the CDR3: TGTGCCAGCTCACCTACAGCCGAGGGACAGGCACTACGCACCTTC. It codes for CASSPTAEGQALRTF.

The chain couples TRBV28 to TRBJ2-5, with 8 bases aligning to TRBD1. Germline values: CDR1 MDHEN, CDR2 SYDVKM. This CDR3 is 13 amino acids long. V was pared by 6 bases and J by 8 bases, with 8 bases of the junction left unmatched. CDR3 protein: CASRQRDRSTQYF. The CDR3 DNA is TGTGCCAGCAGACAACGGGACAGGTCTACCCAGTACTTC. The whole variable domain, remainder taken from reference TRBV28 and TRBJ2-5, is DVKVTQSSRYLVKRTGEKVFLECVQDMDHENMFWYRQDPGLGLRLIYFSYDVKMKEKGDIPEGYSVSREKKERFSLILESASTNQTSMYLCASRQRDRSTQYFGPGTRLLVL.

V is TRBV25-1 and J is TRBJ1-4; no clear D. Germline CDR1 is MGHDK and CDR2 is SYGVNS. The length of the CDR3 is 10 residues. V was trimmed by 8 bases and J by 7 bases, leaving 5 bases between them. The CDR3 DNA reads as TGTGCCAGCTGGGGTGAAAAACTGTTTTTT. It is translated as CASWGEKLFF.

This clonotype turned up a few times. The chain has TRBV4-2 and TRBJ2-5; TRBD2 matches at 7 bases. CDR1 is LGHNA and CDR2 is YNFKEQ in the germline V gene. V gave up 0 bases and J gave up 6 bases; unmatched junction bases: 7. CDR3 length: 15 amino acids. CDR3 loop: CASSQDIGGMKTQYF. The CDR3 nucleotides read TGTGCCAGCAGCCAAGATATCGGGGGGATGAAGACCCAGTACTTC.

The chain has TRBV19 and TRBJ2-7; D is uncertain. Trimming pared 5 bases from V and 6 bases from J, leaving 20 bases between. The length of the CDR3 is 15 residues. Germline assignment: CDR1 LNHDA and CDR2 SQIVND (reference sequence). The CDR3, as DNA: TGTGCCAGTAGTCACCGTTCGGGCCGGTACGGCGAGCAGTACTTC. The encoded protein is CASSHRSGRYGEQYF. Complete variable domain (other parts from reference TRBV19 and TRBJ2-7): DGGITQSPKYLFRKEGQNVTLSCEQNLNHDAMYWYRQDPGQGLRLIYYSQIVNDFQKGDIAEGYSVSREKKESFPLTVTSAQKNPTAFYLCASSHRSGRYGEQYFGPGTRLTVT.

A few counts support this clonotype. The chain combines TRBV4-3 with TRBJ2-3; D not certain. Germline V gene lookup returns CDR1 LGHNA and CDR2 YSLEER. This CDR3 spans 15 amino acids. Trimming stripped 6 bases from V and 0 bases from J, with 13 bases between. CDR3 amino acids: CASSLGPSSTDTQYF. The CDR3, as DNA: TGCGCCAGCAGTCTGGGCCCTTCTAGCACAGATACGCAGTATTTT.

This clonotype has a handful of counts. The gene calls are TRBV4-3 and TRBJ2-3; 12 bases fit TRBD2. CDR3 size: 16 residues. Germline V gene data show CDR1 as LGHNA and CDR2 as YSLEER. V lost 1 base to trimming and J lost 6 bases; unmatched junction nucleotides: 5. The CDR3 DNA reads as TGCGCCAGCAGCCAAGGGACTAGCGGGACCTGGGATACGCAGTATTTT. Amino acid sequence: CASSQGTSGTWDTQYF.

CDR3 sequence (DNA): TGTGCCACCAGCAGAGATATGGGCACAGATACGCAGTATTTT. Amino acids: CATSRDMGTDTQYF. The chain uses TRBV15 and TRBJ2-3; D unresolved. CDR3 length: 14 amino acids. Germline V gene lookup returns CDR1 LNHNV and CDR2 YYDKDF (reference sequence). The V gene lost 0 bases and the J gene lost 1 base, with 5 bases spanning the gap.

This chain links TRBV28 with TRBJ2-7; D ambiguous. With 10 bases removed from V and 1 base from J, the gap between germline ends came to 14 bases. The CDR3 is made up of 13 amino acids. Germline loops: CDR1 MDHEN, CDR2 SYDVKM. The CDR3 sequence: CATTGAPSYEQYV. In nucleotides, the CDR3 is TGTGCCACCACGGGCGCCCCTTCCTACGAGCAGTACGTC.

This clonotype was detected many times. This chain joins TRBV7-6 and TRBJ1-1; D call uncertain. The CDR3 length is 14 residues. Trimming pared 2 bases from V and 1 base from J, leaving 8 bases between. CDR1 is SGHVS, CDR2 FNYEAQ, per germline. The CDR3 DNA is TGTGCCAGCAGCTTAAGGCAGAAGAACACTGAAGCTTTCTTT. Encoded protein: CASSLRQKNTEAFF.

This clonotype occurred a few times. The J gene is TRBJ2-7, the V gene TRBV12-3 or TRBV12-4, with 13 bases matching TRBD2. The CDR3 has 15 amino acids. The V gene end was trimmed by 7 bases and the J gene end by 2 bases; junction bases not matched to a gene: 5. The CDR3 here is CASTDTSGGAYEQYF. As DNA, the CDR3 is TGTGCCAGCACTGATACTAGCGGGGGGGCCTACGAGCAGTACTTC.

In this sample, this clonotype turned up a few times. The rearrangement joins TRBV9 to TRBJ2-5; 7 bases agree with TRBD1. V lost 0 bases to trimming and J lost 2 bases; unmatched junction nucleotides: 4. Germline V CDR1 and CDR2: SGDLS, YYNGEE. The CDR3 contains 15 residues. The CDR3 sequence is CASSVGQGFQETQYF. DNA for the CDR3: TGTGCCAGCAGCGTAGGACAGGGTTTTCAAGAGACCCAGTACTTC.

This chain joins TRBV3-1 and TRBJ2-5; 7 bases are a match to TRBD2. Germline trimming cut 0 bases from V and 6 bases from J; bases unmatched to any gene: 7. The CDR3 is 15 amino acids. Germline V CDR1 and CDR2: LGHDT, YNNKEL (reference sequence). The CDR3: CASSQDATSIQTQYF. The CDR3, as DNA: TGTGCCAGCAGCCAAGACGCGACTAGCATACAGACCCAGTACTTC.

The V gene is TRBV5-1, the J gene TRBJ2-5, with 14 bases aligning to TRBD2. J gave up 1 base and V 2 bases, and 13 bases lay outside the gene matches. The CDR3 loop spans 20 amino acids. Per germline, CDR1 SGHRS and CDR2 YFSETQ. The CDR3 region is CASSLGIVGTSGGLQETQYF. The CDR3 nucleotides are TGCGCCAGCAGCTTAGGAATCGTTGGGACTAGCGGGGGACTCCAAGAGACCCAGTACTTC.

V usage is TRBV18 and J usage is TRBJ2-5; 10 bases match TRBD2. The CDR3 runs 18 residues. Germline V gene sequence: CDR1 KGHSH, CDR2 LQKENI. V trimming: 1 base; J trimming: 2 bases; junction bases outside the gene matches: 10. Here the CDR3 DNA reads TGTGCCAGCTCACCACGGGCTAGCGGGGGAAAATTACAAGAGACCCAGTACTTC. Its protein product is CASSPRASGGKLQETQYF. The full variable domain, with the rest looked up from reference TRBV18 and TRBJ2-5, is NAGVMQNPRHLVRRRGQEARLRCSPMKGHSHVYWYRQLPEEGLKFMVYLQKENIIDESGMPKERFSAEFPKEGPSILRIQQVVRGDSAAYFCASSPRASGGKLQETQYFGPGTRLLVL.